One and the same sample provided the 9 T cell receptor beta chains below, sequenced in a study of vaccination and CD4 T cells after COVID-19. Treatment reported: roughly ten-day PBMC culture with coronavirus spike peptide pools or control peptides (ViraFEST assay). Their cognate antigens are unknown. The Oncomine TCR Beta short-read assay sequenced DNA from cultured CD4+ T cells. A single record per CDR3 protein comes from TCRdb applying MiXCR to the PCR reads. This table has about 9,400 distinct CDR3 sequences, approximately 70% appearing once. The sequenced material came from CD4+ T cells from blood, cultured in vitro. All receptors come from a human donor who had recovered from COVID-19.

V usage is TRBV7-3 and J usage is TRBJ2-7, with D perhaps matching TRBD1 (6 bases). V lost 2 bases, J lost 6 bases, and 17 bases lay in between. The CDR3 contains 15 residues. Germline-derived CDR1 and CDR2 are SGHTA and FQGTGA. The CDR3 region has the DNA TGTGCCAGCAGCTTACAACAGGGCAAAGCTGGCGAGCAGTACTTC. It encodes CASSLQQGKAGEQYF.

The chain couples TRBV6-5 to TRBJ2-1; D remains unclear. V lost 2 bases and J 5 bases, leaving 4 bases between the germline ends. The germline V gene encodes CDR1 MNHEY and CDR2 SVGAGI. The CDR3 consists of 12 residues. In DNA, the CDR3 is TGTGCCAGCAGTTACGGGGACAATGAGCAGTTCTTC. It encodes CASSYGDNEQFF.

This chain uses TRBV7-8 with TRBJ2-3, with 12 bases fitting TRBD1. CDR3 length equals 17 residues. After removal of 5 bases from V and 4 bases from J, the junction contained 10 bases not matched to a gene. CDR1 is SGHVS, CDR2 FQNEAQ, per germline. CDR3 loop: CASSPRDRGLTADTQYF. Here the CDR3 DNA reads TGTGCCAGCAGCCCCAGGGACAGGGGGCTGACGGCAGATACGCAGTATTTT.

This clonotype came up once. The chain joins TRBV10-1 to TRBJ2-6; a weak D match, TRBD1 (5 bases). Trimming took 0 bases from V and 2 from J, leaving 5 bases between them. The CDR3 contains 15 residues. Germline values: CDR1 WNHNN, CDR2 SYGVQD (reference sequence). The CDR3 region is CASSESTAGANVLTF. CDR3 nucleotide sequence: TGCGCCAGCAGTGAGTCGACAGCTGGGGCCAACGTCCTGACTTTC.

This chain links TRBV5-6 with TRBJ1-2, with D perhaps matching TRBD1 (6 bases). Germline V gene lookup returns CDR1 SGHDT and CDR2 YYEEEE. Trimming took off 0 bases at V and 4 bases at J, with 13 bases between the two ends. The length of the CDR3 is 15 residues. The CDR3 is CASSLDLQGIYGYTF. CDR3 DNA: TGTGCCAGCAGCTTGGACTTACAGGGTATCTATGGCTACACCTTC.

The chain recombines TRBV10-3 with TRBJ2-5; TRBD2 matches at 8 bases. V gave up 8 bases and J gave up 3 bases; unmatched junction bases: 8. This CDR3 is built from 14 residues. Germline CDR1 reads ENHRY; CDR2 reads SYGVKD. The CDR3 sequence is CAISTGGPEETQYF. The CDR3 DNA sequence: TGTGCCATCTCTACGGGAGGGCCAGAAGAGACCCAGTACTTC.

The chain carries TRBV6-1 and TRBJ2-1, with no clear D. The CDR3 consists of 15 residues. Germline CDR1 is MNHNS and CDR2 is SASEGT. The V end lost 7 bases, the J end lost 0 bases, and 13 bases lay between the germline ends. CDR3 coding DNA: TGTGCCAGCAAAGAGACGGCTAGCTCCTACAATGAGCAGTTCTTC. This gives the protein CASKETASSYNEQFF.

The chain carries TRBV6-4 and TRBJ2-3, with TRBD2 matching 9 bases. This CDR3 comprises 14 residues. J was trimmed by 1 base and V by 4 bases; bases with no gene match: 0. CDR1 and CDR2 from the germline V gene are MRHNA and SNTAGT. The CDR3 loop is CASSVAGGTDTQYF. The CDR3 nucleotides read TGTGCCAGCAGTGTAGCGGGAGGCACAGATACGCAGTATTTT.

This chain joins TRBV6-2 or TRBV6-3 and TRBJ2-5; 7 nucleotides agree with TRBD1. CDR3 length equals 15 residues. V shed 5 bases and J 4 bases; nucleotides not matched to a gene: 10. From germline, CDR1 is MNHEY and CDR2 SVGEGT. The CDR3 protein is CASSDRGRGTETQYF. CDR3 in DNA: TGTGCCAGCAGTGACCGCGGCAGGGGGACAGAGACCCAGTACTTC.